This T cell receptor beta chain was recovered during a study of CD8 T cells in Susac syndrome. The overall study: Within the sequenced Susac syndrome patient group, six exhibited active disease and fewer than 10 were in remission.

The T cells that were sequenced for TCR beta were CD8+ and CD4+ cells from blood. Reverse transcription of roughly 0.5 to 1 ug RNA used random hexamers. TCRdb re-called the immunoSEQ multiplex PCR reads through MiXCR, storing one row per CDR3 protein. Of over 150,000 distinct CDR3 sequences in the sample, about 96% are singletons; the top ten hold around 0.12%. Germline V gene data show CDR1 as MGHRA and CDR2 as YSYEKL. Trimming cost V 1 base and J 3 bases; bases outside gene matches: 2. This CDR3 region has 15 residues. The chain has TRBV4-1 and TRBJ2-7, with 11 bases that match TRBD1. The sequencing input was CD4+ T cells from PBMCs. This receptor was obtained from a human donor with Susac syndrome. The CDR3 region has the DNA TGCGCCAGCAGCCAAGCAGGGACAGGGGGCTACGAGCAGTACTTC. Translating gives CASSQAGTGGYEQYF.